This TCR beta chain comes out of a study of somatic mutations in cytotoxic T cells in rheumatoid arthritis. Sequencing used immunoSEQ multiplex PCR; TCRdb keeps in-frame clones, though not all of them. Of 5,000 to 6,000 clones in the sample, around 80% were seen once. V dropped 1 base and J dropped 0 bases, with 9 bases sitting between them. Germline V CDR1 and CDR2: MNHEY, SMNVEV (reference sequence). The CDR3 is 15 residues long. Sample: CD8+ T cells sorted from blood. This receptor was obtained from an adult with rheumatoid arthritis. This rearrangement joins TRBV27 to TRBJ1-1; no reliable D call. The CDR3 DNA is TGTGCCAGCAGTTTATTGGGCCGGCTGAACACTGAAGCTTTCTTT. This translates into CASSLLGRLNTEAFF.